This T cell receptor beta chain is drawn from a study of PD-L1 blockade in urothelial cancer. At the level of the study: Blood was tested 3 weeks (second dose) and 6 weeks into treatment. T cells numbered a median of approximately 130,000 in the blood samples. Study results and limitations: Tumor-associated blood clones were expanded more by durable-benefit patients at 3 weeks.

Looked up from germline, CDR1 is GTSNPN and CDR2 is SVGIG (reference sequence). The CDR3 is 13 residues long. Trimming stripped 1 base from V and 4 bases from J, with 10 bases between. The sample's time point: peripheral blood 6 weeks after treatment start. Comment on this clone: The target antigen is unknown.

Each PCR had synthetic TCR analog templates added to it as a spike-in. The assay was immunoSEQ multiplex PCR, and TCRdb's table has in-frame clones only and misses some. Seen here are about 48,000 clones, about four fifths observed once, and the top ten hold just over 8.5%. Sequences were derived from PBMCs, sampled around atezolizumab (anti-PD-L1) treatment. The TCR originated in a man in his 70s with urothelial cancer. The chain carries TRBV30 and TRBJ1-2; D is uncertain. In nucleotides, the CDR3 is TGTGCCTGGAGTGGAGGGCTCATCTATGGCTACACCTTC. Residues: CAWSGGLIYGYTF.